This TCR beta chain was sequenced in a study of blood T cell repertoires in COVID-19. Across the whole study: Acute and convalescent COVID-19 samples came from the United States, Italy and Spain. In each case, the material was cDNA or gDNA derived from T cells, B-cell-depleted T cells, or PBMCs.

Per the study methods: The assay estimated nucleated cells by amplifying reference gene primers. The assay was immunoSEQ multiplex PCR, and TCRdb's table has in-frame clones only and misses some. That table gives V, J and clone size, and the DNA gave D and trimming. The table includes nearly 70,000 clones, about four fifths detected once. CDR3 size: 15 residues. Between the trimmed V and J ends, which lost 5 bases and 3 bases, there was a span of 16 bases. Germline V CDR1 and CDR2: MNHNY, SVGAGI (reference sequence). This clone occurred once. The sample consisted of peripheral blood. The rearrangement uses TRBV6-6 and TRBJ1-1; tentatively, D is TRBD1 (6 bases). The source of this sequence is a woman older than 75 with acute or convalescent COVID-19. This chain's CDR3 is CASSTPRQADTEAFF. In DNA, the CDR3 is TGTGCCAGCAGTACCCCCCGACAGGCCGACACTGAAGCTTTCTTT.